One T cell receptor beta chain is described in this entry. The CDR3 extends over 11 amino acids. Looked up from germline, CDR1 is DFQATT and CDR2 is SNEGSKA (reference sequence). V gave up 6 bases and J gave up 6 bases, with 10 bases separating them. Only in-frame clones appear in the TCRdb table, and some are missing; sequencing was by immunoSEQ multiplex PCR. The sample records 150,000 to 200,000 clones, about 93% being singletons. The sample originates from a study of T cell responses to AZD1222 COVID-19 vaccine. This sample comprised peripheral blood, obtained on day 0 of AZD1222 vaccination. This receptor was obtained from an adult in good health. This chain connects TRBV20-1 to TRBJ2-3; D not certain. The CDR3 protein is CSAQDGDTQYF. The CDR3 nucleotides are TGCAGTGCCCAAGACGGGGATACGCAGTATTTT.